What follows are 10 T cell receptor beta chains derived from one specimen sequenced in a study of CD8 T cells in Susac syndrome. Random hexamers served to reverse transcribe about 0.45 to 1 ug RNA. TCRdb independently ran MiXCR on the immunoSEQ multiplex PCR reads; one entry per CDR3 protein. The sample lists 150,000 or so distinct CDR3 sequences, approximately 94% occurring once. Sequenced input: CD4+ T cells from PBMCs. These receptors originate from a human donor with multiple sclerosis.

The CDR3 bases are TGCAGCGTTCTTCCCCACTCTAGCGGGAGGGATGAGCAGTTCTTC. Translation: CSVLPHSSGRDEQFF. The chain recombines TRBV29-1 with TRBJ2-1; the match to TRBD2 covers 12 bases. The V gene's germline CDR1 is SQVTM and CDR2 ANQGSEA. V shed 5 bases, J shed 8 bases, and the junction held 10 bases outside the gene matches. The CDR3 has 15 residues.

This clonotype was seen only a few times. V and J are TRBV6-1 and TRBJ1-1; no clear D gene. V gave up 7 bases and J gave up 5 bases, with 14 bases separating them. Germline CDR1 reads MNHNS; CDR2 reads SASEGT. The CDR3 is 13 amino acids. The CDR3 DNA reads TGTGCCAGCACCCTTCTTTCTACAACTGAAGCTTTCTTT. Translation: CASTLLSTTEAFF.

This chain joins TRBV9 and TRBJ1-2; TRBD1 might be the D (5 bases). V shed 4 bases and J shed 0 bases, with 13 bases lying between them. This CDR3 has 15 amino acids. Germline CDR1 SGDLS, CDR2 YYNGEE. The CDR3 region has the DNA TGTGCCAGCAGCCCCCGACAGAGGACTAACTATGGCTACACCTTC. Translation gives CASSPRQRTNYGYTF.

The chain uses TRBV10-3 and TRBJ1-1, with 8 bases fitting TRBD1. V was clipped by 3 bases and J by 5 bases; unmatched bases: 14. The CDR3 extends over 17 amino acids. Germline V gives CDR1 ENHRY, CDR2 SYGVKD. CDR3 residues: CAISEWSRGRRGTEAFF. The CDR3 nucleotides read TGTGCCATCAGTGAATGGTCCAGGGGGCGCAGAGGGACTGAAGCTTTCTTT.

This clonotype is a singleton in its sample. This rearrangement joins TRBV28 to TRBJ2-1; 9 nucleotides agree with TRBD2. The V gene's germline CDR1 is MDHEN and CDR2 SYDVKM. This CDR3 region has 17 residues. Trimming took 3 bases from V and 5 from J; bases not matched to a gene: 11. The CDR3 DNA reads as TGTGCCAGCAGTTTTGGGCCGCTACTAGCGGGTAACAATGAGCAGTTCTTC. This sequence encodes CASSFGPLLAGNNEQFF.

The V call is TRBV25-1, the J call TRBJ2-2; D perhaps matches TRBD2 (6 bases). The CDR3 runs 14 residues. Trimming took 7 bases from V and 5 from J, leaving 14 bases between them. CDR1 is MGHDK, CDR2 SYGVNS, per germline. The CDR3: CASTEHGGTGELFF. Written as DNA, the CDR3 is TGTGCCAGCACAGAACATGGGGGGACCGGGGAGCTGTTTTTT.

J is TRBJ2-7 and V is TRBV6-6; D is ambiguous. The CDR3 has 12 amino acids. The ends were cut back, 5 bases at V and 5 bases at J, with 10 bases in the middle. The germline gives CDR1 MNHNY, CDR2 SVGAGI (reference sequence). CDR3 coding DNA: TGTGCCAGCAGTGTACAGCGCCACGAGCAGTACTTC. It encodes CASSVQRHEQYF.

This sequence joins TRBV20-1 and TRBJ2-7; D perhaps matches TRBD1 (6 bases). Germline V gives CDR1 DFQATT, CDR2 SNEGSKA (reference sequence). Trimming pared 2 bases from V and 0 bases from J, leaving 17 bases between. CDR3 length: 16 amino acids. The CDR3 loop is CSARSSYTGSSYEQYF. CDR3 coding DNA: TGCAGTGCTAGATCTTCGTATACAGGGAGCTCCTACGAGCAGTACTTC.

The rearrangement uses TRBV9 and TRBJ2-7; the D is unclear. There are 14 residues in the CDR3. V dropped 1 base and J dropped 0 bases, with 8 bases sitting between them. Germline V CDR1 and CDR2: SGDLS, YYNGEE. CDR3 coding DNA: TGTGCCAGCAGCGTATCCAGTAGCTCCTACGAGCAGTACTTC. Its protein is CASSVSSSSYEQYF.

The CDR3 coding sequence is TGCGCCAGCAGCCAAGTTGCGGGAGGGCCTAACTCCCTTTACGAGCAGTACTTC. It is translated as CASSQVAGGPNSLYEQYF. V and J are TRBV4-3 and TRBJ2-7, with 9 bases lining up with TRBD2. J gave up 4 bases and V 1 base, and 14 bases lay outside the gene matches. The CDR3 extends over 18 amino acids. CDR1 and CDR2 from the germline V gene are LGHNA and YSLEER.